This T cell receptor (beta chain) comes out of a study of blood T cell repertoires in COVID-19 (TCRdb year 2020). Concerning the study at large: Collaborator samples came from the United States, Italy and Spain and covered acute and convalescent phases of COVID-19. Where available, HLA class I and class II types were obtained from metadata supplied by the sample provider rather than from assay-based typing. Nearly every sample came with metadata listing a de-identified subject ID, COVID-19 status, age in years and sex. The dataset comprised deeply sampled blood TCRbeta repertoires from subjects exposed to, actively infected with, or recovered from COVID-19. Samples were obtained from the ongoing ImmuneRACE study (first 160 participants) and from 1,254 subjects provided by 6 global collaborators. The repertoires were made available in a free public database intended to serve as a resource for research on the immune response to SARS-CoV-2. The material from the prospective study consisted of cDNA or gDNA derived from T cells, B-cell-depleted T cells, or PBMCs.

Here is what the overall study found, with its caveats: Clinical and demographic metadata were provided uncurated, with the amount varying by source and participant.

CDR1 and CDR2 are drawn from the germline V gene (reference sequence): SEHNR, FQNEAQ. The CDR3 runs 12 amino acids, cysteine and phenylalanine included. The only DNA kept is the CDR3, 36 bases in frame from the first base. A distance of 9 bases separates the germline ends of V and J, which lose 6 bases and 4 bases respectively. TCRbeta CDR3 regions were amplified from genomic DNA using the immunoSEQ Assay, a bias-controlled multiplex PCR. Per the original workflow: Within the assay, amplification of reference gene primers was used to estimate how many nucleated cells each sample contained. To quantify the absolute abundance of each unique TCRbeta CDR3 rearrangement, sequence reads were collapsed and filtered. For each sample, productive Simpson clonality was calculated as the square root of Simpson's diversity index over productive rearrangements. Held by TCRdb, this immuneACCESS table contains in-frame sequences only and omits some clones. Under half of the omission traces to an unresolved V gene where checked; the cause of the rest is unknown. The V and J calls and clone size are taken from that table; D and trimming were inferred from the DNA. The sample table records roughly 200,000 clones; roughly nine tenths of these occur just once. The ten largest clones add up to 4% of the sample.

This clone was observed a single time. Its recognized antigen is unknown. Per-nucleotide qualities are absent, and no much larger clonotype sits a single base away. In the prospective study, participants were roughly 18 to 95 years old, resided in about two dozen geographic areas of the United States, and were enrolled through a virtual design. In the prospective study, cohorts were assigned on the basis of participant-reported clinical history obtained from a screening survey and a study questionnaire. Mobile phlebotomists in the prospective study collected whole blood, serum and a nasopharyngeal or oropharyngeal swab from every participant. Additional blood draws and questionnaires over a 2-month period could optionally be provided by prospective study participants. Blood samples from the prospective study were shipped frozen or at room temperature prior to DNA extraction.

The sequenced sample consisted of PBMCs or T cells enriched from blood (not recorded which). The V gene is TRBV7-9 and the J gene is TRBJ1-1, with an unclear D gene assignment. This receptor was taken from a woman aged 25 to 45 with acute COVID-19. The CDR3 loop reads CASRRQGTEAFF. The DNA is as follows: TGTGCCAGCAGAAGACAAGGCACTGAAGCTTTCTTT. The variable domain in full, with residues beyond the CDR3 obtained from the reference TRBV7-9 and TRBJ1-1 genes, is DTGVSQNPRHKITKRGQNVTFRCDPISEHNRLYWYRQTLGQGPEFLTYFQNEAQLEKSRLLSDRFSAERPKGSFSTLEIQRTEQGDSAMYLCASRRQGTEAFFGQGTRLTVV.